Listed below are T cell receptor beta chains from one sample, sequenced in a study of blood T cell repertoires in COVID-19. Generated by immunoSEQ multiplex PCR, the TCRdb table keeps only in-frame clones and is missing some. The table records about 81,000 clones, roughly nine tenths of them present only once. Sample: peripheral blood. Receptors were obtained from a woman in her forties or fifties in a cohort sampled during active COVID-19. Each CDR3 is given with its conserved first and last residue. Fields, in order: V gene, D gene, CDR3 protein. A D gene is named only where the DNA matches it firmly.

V: TRBV5-1; D: TRBD1; CDR3: CASSVGQLGTGLGGTQYF
V: TRBV30; D: NA; CDR3: CAFGRGASSGNTIYF
V: TRBV7-9; D: TRBD2; CDR3: CASSPPHLAGVNEQFF
V: TRBV28; D: TRBD1; CDR3: CASSSLTPPPGQGSGYTF
V: TRBV10-3; D: NA; CDR3: CAISESLGGRVMGYTF
V: TRBV18; D: NA; CDR3: CASSPSGSRAALYGYTF
V: TRBV2; D: NA; CDR3: CATQAGGDYGYTF
V: TRBV4-1; D: NA; CDR3: CASSYRQVPEETQYF
V: TRBV2; D: TRBD2; CDR3: CASRLAGGPDTQYF
V: TRBV15; D: NA; CDR3: CATSKGQESSGNTIYF
V: TRBV4-1; D: NA; CDR3: CASSQQEAGANVLTF
V: TRBV6-5; D: NA; CDR3: CASSYSNGINQPQHF
V: TRBV21-1; D: NA; CDR3: CASEPSTPVFNTGELFF
V: TRBV5-4; D: NA; CDR3: CASSLGQYNEQFF
V: TRBV28; D: TRBD2; CDR3: CASSLGTSGDYEQYF
V: TRBV28; D: TRBD2; CDR3: CASSLLAGGVHNEQFF
V: TRBV4-1; D: NA; CDR3: CASSQESRGSTGELFF